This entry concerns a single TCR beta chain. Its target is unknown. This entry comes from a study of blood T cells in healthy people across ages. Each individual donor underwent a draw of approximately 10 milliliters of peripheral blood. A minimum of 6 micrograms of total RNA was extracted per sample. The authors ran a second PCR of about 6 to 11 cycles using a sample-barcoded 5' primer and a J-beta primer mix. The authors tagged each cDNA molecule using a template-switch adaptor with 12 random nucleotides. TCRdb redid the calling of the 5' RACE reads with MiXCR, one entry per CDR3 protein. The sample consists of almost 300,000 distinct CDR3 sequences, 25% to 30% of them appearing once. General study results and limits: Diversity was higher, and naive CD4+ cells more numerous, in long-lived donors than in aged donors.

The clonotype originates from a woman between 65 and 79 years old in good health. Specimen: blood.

CDR3 sequence reads: CATVGLPNQPQHF. The CDR3 region has the DNA TGTGCTACTGTCGGGCTACCCAATCAGCCCCAGCATTTT. The rearrangement uses TRBV6-6 and TRBJ1-5; no clear D gene. The V gene's germline CDR1 is MNHNY and CDR2 SVGAGI (reference sequence). The CDR3 extends over 13 amino acids.